This T cell receptor beta chain was found in a study of cytomegalovirus exposure and HLA in healthy donors. Study results and limitations: Sequencing likely produced, as an artifact, a cluster of highly shared sequence variants.

With regard to this clone: Antigen specificity is unknown.

PCR was performed using 60 Vbeta and 13 Jbeta primers. Authors' processing steps: Roughly 11 million of the about 80 million unique TCR beta chains counted in a later analysis were shared. Repertoires were generated with immunoSEQ multiplex PCR, while TCRdb's copy carries only in-frame clones and drops some. That table furnishes V, J and clone size, whereas the DNA furnished D and trimming. The sample has around 100,000 clones, roughly three quarters seen once. This CDR3 has 16 residues. CDR1 is SGDLS and CDR2 is YYNGEE in the germline V gene. Trimming shortened V by 4 bases and J by 4 bases, and 17 bases separated the two germline ends.

The V gene is TRBV9, the J gene TRBJ1-4; possibly TRBD1 for D (5 bases). The sequencing sample was made of PBMCs. This clonotype was obtained from a man over 45 in good health and CMV-seropositive. The CDR3: CASSPHFGHDNEKLFF. As DNA, the CDR3 is TGTGCCAGCAGCCCTCACTTCGGACACGATAATGAAAAACTGTTTTTT.